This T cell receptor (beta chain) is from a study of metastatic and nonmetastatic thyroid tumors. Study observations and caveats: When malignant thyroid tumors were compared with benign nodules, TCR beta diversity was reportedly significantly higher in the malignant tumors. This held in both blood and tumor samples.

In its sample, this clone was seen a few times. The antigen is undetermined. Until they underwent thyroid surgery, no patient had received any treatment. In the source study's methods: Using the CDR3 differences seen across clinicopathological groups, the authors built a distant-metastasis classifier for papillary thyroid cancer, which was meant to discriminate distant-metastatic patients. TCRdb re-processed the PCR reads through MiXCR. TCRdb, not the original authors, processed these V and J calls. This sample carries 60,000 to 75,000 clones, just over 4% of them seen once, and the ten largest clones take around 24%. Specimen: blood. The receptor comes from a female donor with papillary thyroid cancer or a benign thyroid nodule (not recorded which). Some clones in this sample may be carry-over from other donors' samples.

CDR3 in amino acids: CASSVTGSAANEQFF. DNA of the CDR3: TGTGCCAGTAGTGTTACAGGGTCCGCAGCCAATGAGCAGTTCTTC. The chain combines TRBV19 with TRBJ2-1; the D gene is possibly TRBD1 (6 bases). CDR3 length: 15 residues. V lost 5 bases to trimming and J lost 6 bases, with 17 bases between them. CDR1 is LNHDA and CDR2 is SQIVND in the germline V gene (reference sequence).